This is a list of T cell receptor beta chains from one sample in a study of lymphopenia after photon versus proton radiotherapy. This table comes from immunoSEQ multiplex PCR, and its TCRdb copy is limited to in-frame clones, with some not included. The repertoire includes about 26,000 clones, more than 80% of them detected once, and roughly 5.5% sits in the top ten. The material sequenced was peripheral blood, taken from a patient treated with photon-based radiotherapy. The receptors were sampled from a man aged 30 to 39 with gastric cancer. Both conserved end residues are part of each CDR3. Each record gives: J gene, clone size, V gene, D gene, CDR3 protein, CDR3 DNA. D genes are given only for firm matches. Clone size is given for some rows only: seen once, a few or many times, or a class if the clone is expanded.

J gene: TRBJ1-2; clone size: -; V gene: TRBV4-1; D gene: TRBD1; CDR3 protein: CASSQGDRVYGYTF; CDR3 DNA: TGCGCCAGCAGCCAAGGGGACAGGGTGTACGGCTACACCTTC
J gene: TRBJ2-7; clone size: -; V gene: TRBV6-5; D gene: TRBD1; CDR3 protein: CASSYAGTGAYEQYF; CDR3 DNA: TGTGCCAGCAGTTACGCCGGGACAGGGGCGTACGAGCAGTACTTC
J gene: TRBJ2-2; clone size: -; V gene: TRBV28; D gene: -; CDR3 protein: CASTEPNTGELFF; CDR3 DNA: TGTGCCAGCACGGAACCGAACACCGGGGAGCTGTTTTTT
J gene: TRBJ2-1; clone size: -; V gene: TRBV28; D gene: TRBD2; CDR3 protein: CASTLWGGPAYNEQFF; CDR3 DNA: TGTGCCAGCACCCTATGGGGAGGGCCTGCCTACAATGAGCAGTTCTTC
J gene: TRBJ2-7; clone size: -; V gene: TRBV2; D gene: -; CDR3 protein: CASTQLWIAEYEQYF; CDR3 DNA: TGTGCCAGCACCCAACTGTGGATAGCGGAGTACGAGCAGTACTTC
J gene: TRBJ2-3; clone size: -; V gene: TRBV29-1; D gene: -; CDR3 protein: CSVEDLDTESDTQYF; CDR3 DNA: TGCAGCGTTGAAGACCTGGACACGGAATCAGATACGCAGTATTTT
J gene: TRBJ1-2; clone size: -; V gene: TRBV5-1; D gene: TRBD1; CDR3 protein: CASSFFDGTGINYGYTF; CDR3 DNA: TGCGCCAGCAGCTTTTTTGACGGGACAGGGATTAACTATGGCTACACCTTC
J gene: TRBJ2-3; clone size: -; V gene: TRBV5-1; D gene: -; CDR3 protein: CASSLVRADTQYF; CDR3 DNA: TGCGCCAGCAGCTTGGTCAGGGCAGATACGCAGTATTTT
J gene: TRBJ2-1; clone size: -; V gene: TRBV11-3; D gene: TRBD1; CDR3 protein: CASSPDRGRPNEQFF; CDR3 DNA: TGTGCCAGCAGCCCCGACAGGGGGCGTCCCAATGAGCAGTTCTTC
J gene: TRBJ1-1; clone size: -; V gene: TRBV5-1; D gene: -; CDR3 protein: CASSFLGATAEAFF; CDR3 DNA: TGCGCCAGCAGCTTTCTCGGGGCAACCGCTGAAGCTTTCTTT
J gene: TRBJ2-6; clone size: once; V gene: TRBV6-5; D gene: -; CDR3 protein: CASSNKAPGANVLTF; CDR3 DNA: TGTGCCAGCAGTAACAAGGCGCCTGGGGCCAACGTCCTGACTTTC
J gene: TRBJ1-6; clone size: -; V gene: TRBV2; D gene: -; CDR3 protein: CASSDSNSPLHF; CDR3 DNA: TGTGCCAGCAGTGACTCGAATTCACCCCTCCACTTT
J gene: TRBJ2-7; clone size: -; V gene: TRBV19; D gene: -; CDR3 protein: CASSIGARADLTYEQYF; CDR3 DNA: TGTGCCAGTAGTATAGGAGCCCGGGCCGATTTGACCTACGAGCAGTACTTC
J gene: TRBJ2-5; clone size: -; V gene: TRBV27; D gene: -; CDR3 protein: CASSYQQGGETQYF; CDR3 DNA: TGTGCCAGCAGTTATCAACAGGGTGGGGAGACCCAGTACTTC
J gene: TRBJ1-2; clone size: -; V gene: TRBV4-1; D gene: -; CDR3 protein: CASSQVQGANYGYTF; CDR3 DNA: TGCGCCAGCAGCCAAGTTCAGGGCGCTAACTATGGCTACACCTTC
J gene: TRBJ2-5; clone size: -; V gene: TRBV6-5; D gene: -; CDR3 protein: CASTKIEGEETQYF; CDR3 DNA: TGTGCCAGCACCAAAATCGAGGGGGAAGAGACCCAGTACTTC
J gene: TRBJ1-2; clone size: once; V gene: TRBV6-5; D gene: -; CDR3 protein: CASSTTPAAYGYTF; CDR3 DNA: TGTGCCAGCAGCACGACACCGGCAGCCTATGGCTACACCTTC
J gene: TRBJ1-2; clone size: -; V gene: TRBV9; D gene: -; CDR3 protein: CASSVGGSQANYGYTF; CDR3 DNA: TGTGCCAGCAGCGTAGGAGGGAGTCAAGCTAACTATGGCTACACCTTC